This T cell receptor (beta chain) was captured in a study of identical twins. The CDR3 spans 15 residues. The trim removed 1 base at V and 5 bases at J, leaving 4 bases unmatched. The germline gives CDR1 SEHNR, CDR2 FQNEAQ (reference sequence). TCRdb re-derived calls from the 5' RACE reads in MiXCR, one entry per CDR3 protein. The sample includes 540,000 or so distinct CDR3 sequences, about a fifth seen only once; the top ten take around 0.5%. This clonotype occurred a few times. These data also featured in a second study, about yellow fever vaccine responses in identical twins.

The sequencing input was CD4+ T cells sorted from blood. This rearrangement joins TRBV7-9 to TRBJ2-3; TRBD2 aligns across 9 bases. This clonotype was sampled from a woman younger than 35 in good health. CDR3 in DNA: TGTGCCAGCAGCTTAGGCGGGAGGGATGGAGATACGCAGTATTTT. It codes for CASSLGGRDGDTQYF.